A single sample gave rise to the 18 T cell receptor beta chains below, sequenced in a study of OX40 agonist ivuxolimab in advanced cancers. Only in-frame clones appear in the TCRdb table, and some are missing; sequencing was by immunoSEQ multiplex PCR. The sample has roughly 75,000 clones, roughly nine tenths seen once; the top ten hold about 1%. The sample in question was CD4+ or CD8+ T cells sorted from blood, obtained in a trial of the OX40 agonist ivuxolimab. The receptors come from an adult with an advanced solid tumor such as melanoma, head and neck, liver or kidney cancer.

Concerning this clone: Other DNA sequences in this sample translate to the same CDR3. V and J are TRBV7-9 and TRBJ1-2; D is undetermined. The germline CDR1 and CDR2 sequences are SEHNR and FQNEAQ (reference sequence). Trimming removed 4 bases at V and 2 bases at J, with 14 bases between. The CDR3 consists of 15 residues. CDR3 DNA sequence: TGTGCCAGCAGCTCACCTACCGGTACGAACTATGGCTACACCTTC. This translates into CASSSPTGTNYGYTF.

The chain combines TRBV18 with TRBJ2-3; D is undetermined. The CDR3 length is 13 residues. Germline values: CDR1 KGHSH, CDR2 LQKENI. Between the trimmed V and J ends, which lost 3 bases and 1 base, there was a span of 5 bases. The CDR3 DNA follows: TGTGCCAGCTCACCGGGTGGCACAGATACGCAGTATTTT. The encoded protein is CASSPGGTDTQYF.

This chain joins TRBV11-1 and TRBJ1-3; D remains ambiguous. The CDR3 has 14 amino acids. Germline CDR1 and CDR2: SGHAT and FQDESV (reference sequence). The ends were cut back, 5 bases at V and 3 bases at J, with 11 bases in the middle. CDR3 amino acids: CASSRTGIGNTIYF. The CDR3 DNA reads TGTGCCAGCAGCCGGACGGGCATTGGAAACACCATATATTTT. Supplemented by reference TRBV11-1 and TRBJ1-3, the full variable domain reads EAEVAQSPRYKITEKSQAVAFWCDPISGHATLYWYRQILGQGPELLVQFQDESVVDDSQLPKDRFSAERLKGVDSTLKIQPAELGDSAMYLCASSRTGIGNTIYFGEGSWLTVV.

V usage is TRBV28 and J usage is TRBJ2-7; D not resolved. Germline loops: CDR1 MDHEN, CDR2 SYDVKM. Trimming pared 6 bases from V and 0 bases from J, leaving 15 bases between. CDR3 length: 15 amino acids. As DNA, the CDR3 is TGTGCCAGCAGCTCTCGGCCGACGAGCTCCTACGAGCAGTACTTC. Translated, it gives CASSSRPTSSYEQYF.

The gene calls are TRBV27 and TRBJ1-1; TRBD1 agrees at 7 bases. Trimming took 3 bases from V and 10 from J; bases not matched to a gene: 11. The CDR3 sequence is 14 residues long. Germline-derived CDR1 and CDR2 are MNHEY and SMNVEV (reference sequence). This CDR3 reads CASSFLRQGERAFF. As DNA, the CDR3 is TGTGCCAGCAGTTTCTTGAGACAGGGAGAAAGAGCTTTCTTT.

The chain uses TRBV6-5 and TRBJ1-5; tentative D call: TRBD1 (6 bases). Germline CDR1 and CDR2: MNHEY and SVGAGI. The CDR3 loop spans 12 amino acids. Trimming took off 9 bases at V and 4 bases at J, with 10 bases between the two ends. The CDR3 DNA reads as TGTGCCAGTCAACAGGGAAATCAGCCCCAGCATTTT. It codes for CASQQGNQPQHF.

This sequence joins TRBV11-2 and TRBJ2-1; 7 bases are shared with TRBD2. Trimming removed 3 bases from V and 3 bases from J; junction bases left unmatched: 8. The CDR3 has 16 residues. Germline V gene lookup returns CDR1 SGHAT and CDR2 FQNNGV. This CDR3 is CASSFRFSGFYNEQFF. The DNA for the CDR3 is TGTGCCAGCAGCTTCCGTTTTAGCGGGTTCTACAATGAGCAGTTCTTC.

Here the CDR3 DNA reads TGTGCCAGCAGCCTTTGGGGGGGATTGAACACTGAAGCTTTCTTT. It encodes CASSLWGGLNTEAFF. This chain uses TRBV11-2 with TRBJ1-1; tentative D call: TRBD1 (5 bases). Germline CDR1 and CDR2: SGHAT and FQNNGV. The CDR3 is 15 amino acids. Trimming cost V 5 bases and J 0 bases, with 13 bases left between them.

V usage is TRBV14 and J usage is TRBJ2-5; no firm D call. CDR3 length equals 11 residues. V dropped 3 bases and J dropped 5 bases, with 4 bases sitting between them. Germline V gene sequence: CDR1 SGHDN, CDR2 FVKESK. For the CDR3, the DNA is TGTGCCAGCAGCCATGGGGAGACCCAGTACTTC. It encodes CASSHGETQYF.

CDR3 sequence reads: CAWSRQEDTEAFF. DNA of the CDR3: TGTGCCTGGAGTCGACAGGAAGACACTGAAGCTTTCTTT. This chain uses TRBV30 with TRBJ1-1; weak D call: TRBD1 (6 bases). Trimming shortened V by 2 bases and J by 3 bases, and 10 bases separated the two germline ends. Germline V gene data show CDR1 as GTSNPN and CDR2 as SVGIG (reference sequence). The CDR3 runs to 13 residues. Full variable domain (rest looked up from reference TRBV30 and TRBJ1-1): SQTIHQWPATLVQPVGSPLSLECTVEGTSNPNLYWYRQAAGRGLQLLFYSVGIGQISSEVPQNLSASRPQDRQFILSSKKLLLSDSGFYLCAWSRQEDTEAFFGQGTRLTVV.

This chain connects TRBV28 to TRBJ1-1, with 8 nucleotides matching TRBD1. V gave up 6 bases and J gave up 5 bases; unmatched junction bases: 5. Looked up from germline, CDR1 is MDHEN and CDR2 is SYDVKM. The CDR3 has 13 amino acids. CDR3 in amino acids: CASRYRGGTEAFF. The CDR3 coding sequence is TGTGCCAGCAGATACAGGGGGGGGACTGAAGCTTTCTTT.

This clone was seen once. V is TRBV28 and J is TRBJ2-7; D assignment may be TRBD1 or TRBD2 (5 bases each). Germline V CDR1 and CDR2: MDHEN, SYDVKM. V lost 7 bases and J lost 5, with 21 bases in between. The CDR3 loop spans 15 amino acids. CDR3 protein: CASTRWAGSSHEQYF. The CDR3 region has the DNA TGTGCCAGCACGCGTTGGGCAGGGAGCTCTCACGAGCAGTACTTC.

The chain links TRBV6-1 to TRBJ1-5; D possibly corresponds to TRBD1 (6 bases). With 6 bases removed from V and 0 bases from J, the gap between germline ends came to 12 bases. Germline CDR1 and CDR2: MNHNS and SASEGT. The CDR3 spans 15 residues. Written as DNA, the CDR3 is TGTGCCAGCAGGGGGGGGGCCGATAGCAATCAGCCCCAGCATTTT. Translating it yields CASRGGADSNQPQHF.

The chain combines TRBV5-4 with TRBJ2-5; D unclear. This CDR3 comprises 14 residues. Trimming left V 3 bases short and J 3 bases short, with 12 bases between. Germline V CDR1 and CDR2: SGHNT, YYREEE (reference sequence). The CDR3 DNA reads TGTGCCAGCAGCTCGCGACGGGCAGAAGAGACCCAGTACTTC. It translates to CASSSRRAEETQYF.

J is TRBJ1-3 and V is TRBV28; 7 bases are shared with TRBD1. The CDR3 is 16 residues long. J was trimmed by 1 base and V by 4 bases; bases with no gene match: 7. From germline, CDR1 is MDHEN and CDR2 SYDVKM. The CDR3 spells CASSYGTAMSGNTIYF. CDR3 DNA: TGTGCCAGCAGTTATGGGACAGCGATGTCTGGAAACACCATATATTTT.

This clone turned up a few times. The chain employs TRBV6-1 and TRBJ1-4, with D hard to call. The CDR3 is 14 residues long. V lost 10 bases and J 0 bases, leaving 12 bases between the germline ends. Looked up from germline, CDR1 is MNHNS and CDR2 is SASEGT. The CDR3 is CATARDPTNEKLFF. For the CDR3, the DNA is TGTGCCACCGCCCGGGATCCAACTAATGAAAAACTGTTTTTT.

The rearrangement joins TRBV30 to TRBJ2-2; D is possibly TRBD1 (5 bases). Germline values: CDR1 GTSNPN, CDR2 SVGIG (reference sequence). Trimming pared 5 bases from V and 7 bases from J, leaving 11 bases between. CDR3 length: 12 residues. CDR3 sequence reads: CAWGHRLGELFF. The CDR3 coding sequence is TGTGCCTGGGGACACCGCCTCGGGGAGCTGTTTTTT.

This rearrangement joins TRBV10-3 to TRBJ2-1; a weak D match, TRBD1 (6 bases). Germline V lookup: CDR1 ENHRY, CDR2 SYGVKD. The germline V and J ends were trimmed by 0 bases and 9 bases, with 15 bases remaining between them. The CDR3 is 15 residues long. The DNA for the CDR3 is TGTGCCATCAGTGAGTCTAATGCGGCGACAGGTGAGCAGTTCTTC. It codes for CAISESNAATGEQFF.